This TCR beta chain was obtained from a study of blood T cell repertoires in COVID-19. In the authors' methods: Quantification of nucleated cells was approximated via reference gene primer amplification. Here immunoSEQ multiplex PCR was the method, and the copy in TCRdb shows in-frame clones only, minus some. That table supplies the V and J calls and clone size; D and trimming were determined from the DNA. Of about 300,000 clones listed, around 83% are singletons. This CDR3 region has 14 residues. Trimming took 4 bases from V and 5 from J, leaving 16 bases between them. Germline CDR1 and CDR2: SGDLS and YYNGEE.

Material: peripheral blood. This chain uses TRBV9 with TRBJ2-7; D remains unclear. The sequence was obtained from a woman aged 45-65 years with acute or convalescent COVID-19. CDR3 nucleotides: TGTGCCAGCAGCATGAGCGTAAGGCCCGACGAGCAGTACTTC. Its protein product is CASSMSVRPDEQYF.